This T cell receptor (beta chain) was sequenced in a study of cytomegalovirus exposure and HLA in healthy donors. Findings of the study overall: A later analysis found that most CMV-associated TCR beta chains appeared HLA-restricted.

Comments on this clone: The antigen is unknown.

The PCR used 60 Vbeta and 13 Jbeta primers. Data came from immunoSEQ multiplex PCR; TCRdb stores just in-frame clones and leaves some out. Here the sample spans fewer than 140,000 clones, around four fifths being singletons. The V end was cut by 4 bases, the J end by 0 bases, with 8 bases between. Germline CDR1 is SGHDN and CDR2 is FVKESK. The CDR3 consists of 14 residues. Everyone who donated was a healthy bone marrow donor. The receptor was derived from a man between 45 and 60 years old in good health and CMV-seronegative. This sequence joins TRBV14 and TRBJ2-3, with D tentatively TRBD1 (6 bases). The source material was PBMCs. The CDR3 DNA is TGTGCCAGCAGCCGGACAGCTAGCACAGATACGCAGTATTTT. Protein sequence: CASSRTASTDTQYF.